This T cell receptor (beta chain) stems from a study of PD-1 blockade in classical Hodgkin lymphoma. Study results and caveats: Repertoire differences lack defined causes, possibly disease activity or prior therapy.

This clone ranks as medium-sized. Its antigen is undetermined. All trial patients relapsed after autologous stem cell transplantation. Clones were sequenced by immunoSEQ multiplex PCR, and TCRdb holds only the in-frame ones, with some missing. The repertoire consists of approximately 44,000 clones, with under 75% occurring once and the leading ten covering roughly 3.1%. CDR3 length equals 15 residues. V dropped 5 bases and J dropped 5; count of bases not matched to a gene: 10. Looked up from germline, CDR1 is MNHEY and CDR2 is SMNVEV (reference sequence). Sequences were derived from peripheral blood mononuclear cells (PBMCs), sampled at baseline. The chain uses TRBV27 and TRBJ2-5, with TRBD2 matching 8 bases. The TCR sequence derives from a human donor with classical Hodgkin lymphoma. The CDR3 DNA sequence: TGTGCCAGCAGTCCCACCCCGGGACTAGAGGAGACCCAGTACTTC. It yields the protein CASSPTPGLEETQYF.